The rows below give T cell receptor beta chains drawn from one sample of a study of CD8+CD57+ T cells in acquired aplastic anemia. Using its own MiXCR run on the reads, TCRdb lists one record per CDR3 protein. The sample has about 190,000 distinct CDR3 sequences; less than 65% are singletons. The sample was sorted CD4+, CD8+, or CD8+CD57+ T cells (not recorded which) from PBMCs. The receptors were gathered from a human donor with severe aplastic anemia or a healthy control (not recorded which). Both conserved end residues are part of each CDR3. A D gene is named only where the DNA matches it firmly. Only some rows state a clone size, as once, few, many or a class for expanded clones.

d_call: NA
v_call: TRBV10-3
clone_size: NA
j_call: TRBJ1-2
cdr3_nt: TGTGCCATCAGTGAGTCTTCGGGCGATGCTAACTATGGCTACACCTTC
cdr3_aa: CAISESSGDANYGYTF

d_call: TRBD2
v_call: TRBV2
clone_size: NA
j_call: TRBJ2-1
cdr3_nt: TGTGCCAGCAGTGATCTCGGAGCGGGGGCCACCAATGAGCAGTTCTTC
cdr3_aa: CASSDLGAGATNEQFF

d_call: NA
v_call: TRBV5-8
clone_size: many
j_call: TRBJ1-2
cdr3_nt: TGTGCCAGCAACCCCACACCCGATGGCTACACCTTC
cdr3_aa: CASNPTPDGYTF

d_call: NA
v_call: TRBV7-2
clone_size: once
j_call: TRBJ1-5
cdr3_nt: TGTGCCAGTAGGTCGGAACCTTTTTCTAATCAGCCCCAGCATTTT
cdr3_aa: CASRSEPFSNQPQHF

d_call: NA
v_call: TRBV20-1
clone_size: NA
j_call: TRBJ2-5
cdr3_nt: TGCAGTGCTAGAGAGGGCCCCCAAGAGACCCAGTACTTC
cdr3_aa: CSAREGPQETQYF

d_call: NA
v_call: TRBV24-1
clone_size: NA
j_call: TRBJ2-1
cdr3_nt: TGTGCCACCAGCCCCCCTTTCACACAGGGACCCTACAATGAGCAGTTCTTC
cdr3_aa: CATSPPFTQGPYNEQFF

d_call: NA
v_call: TRBV24-1
clone_size: few
j_call: TRBJ2-2
cdr3_nt: TGTGCCACCAGTGATTTAGGCACCGGGGAGCTGTTTTTT
cdr3_aa: CATSDLGTGELFF

d_call: NA
v_call: TRBV10-3
clone_size: NA
j_call: TRBJ1-4
cdr3_nt: TGTGCCATCAGCCGACAAGGCGAAAAACTGTTTTTT
cdr3_aa: CAISRQGEKLFF

d_call: NA
v_call: TRBV2
clone_size: NA
j_call: TRBJ1-4
cdr3_nt: TGTGCCAGCAGTCTCACCGGCCGGGGTGAAAAACTGTTTTTT
cdr3_aa: CASSLTGRGEKLFF

d_call: TRBD1
v_call: TRBV29-1
clone_size: NA
j_call: TRBJ2-7
cdr3_nt: TGCAGCGTTGAGACAAACAGGGGAACGGGCGAGCAGTACTTC
cdr3_aa: CSVETNRGTGEQYF

d_call: NA
v_call: TRBV6-4
clone_size: few
j_call: TRBJ2-1
cdr3_nt: TGTGCCAGCAGTGACGAGGAGGGGGGGAACAATGAGCAGTTCTTC
cdr3_aa: CASSDEEGGNNEQFF

d_call: NA
v_call: TRBV20-1
clone_size: NA
j_call: TRBJ2-7
cdr3_nt: TGCAGTGCCGCCGCCCTGCTACTTCCTTACGAGCAGTACTTC
cdr3_aa: CSAAALLLPYEQYF

d_call: TRBD1
v_call: TRBV6-5
clone_size: few
j_call: TRBJ2-7
cdr3_nt: TGTGCCAGCAGTAGGGACAGGGCGGACGGGTACGAGCAGTACTTC
cdr3_aa: CASSRDRADGYEQYF

d_call: NA
v_call: TRBV10-3
clone_size: NA
j_call: TRBJ1-1
cdr3_nt: TGTGCCATCAGTCCCGCCGTAACGAACACTGAAGCTTTCTTT
cdr3_aa: CAISPAVTNTEAFF

d_call: NA
v_call: TRBV10-3
clone_size: few
j_call: TRBJ2-7
cdr3_nt: TGTGCCATCAGTGAGTCAGACGGCAGAACGTCGATCCCGAGCTCCTACGAGCAGTACTTC
cdr3_aa: CAISESDGRTSIPSSYEQYF

d_call: TRBD1
v_call: TRBV19
clone_size: NA
j_call: TRBJ1-2
cdr3_nt: TGTGCCAGTAGTCCCAGTGACGACAGGGGGGCTAACTATGGCTACACCTTC
cdr3_aa: CASSPSDDRGANYGYTF

d_call: TRBD1
v_call: TRBV20-1
clone_size: NA
j_call: TRBJ2-2
cdr3_nt: TGCAGTGCTAGAGGGCAGGACAGGGATGTAACCGGGGAGCTGTTTTTT
cdr3_aa: CSARGQDRDVTGELFF

d_call: NA
v_call: TRBV7-9
clone_size: NA
j_call: TRBJ2-2
cdr3_nt: TGCGCCAGCAGCCTCGGTACAAACACCGGGGAGCTGTTTTTT
cdr3_aa: CASSLGTNTGELFF

d_call: NA
v_call: TRBV19
clone_size: few
j_call: TRBJ1-5
cdr3_nt: TGTGCCAGTAGTATTTCTTGGGTCAGGGATCAGCCCCAGCATTTT
cdr3_aa: CASSISWVRDQPQHF

d_call: TRBD1
v_call: TRBV7-6
clone_size: NA
j_call: TRBJ1-5
cdr3_nt: TGTGCCAGTAGTAAAGGGACAGGGGTCGGAAGCAATCAGCCCCAGCATTTT
cdr3_aa: CASSKGTGVGSNQPQHF

d_call: NA
v_call: TRBV4-2
clone_size: few
j_call: TRBJ2-7
cdr3_nt: TGTGCCAGCAGCCAAACGCGGACCTCAGGCCTAAGCTCCTACGAGCAGTACTTC
cdr3_aa: CASSQTRTSGLSSYEQYF

d_call: NA
v_call: TRBV5-8
clone_size: few
j_call: TRBJ1-1
cdr3_nt: TGTGCCAGCAGCTTGGGATTATACACTGAAGCTTTCTTT
cdr3_aa: CASSLGLYTEAFF

d_call: TRBD1
v_call: TRBV11-3
clone_size: NA
j_call: TRBJ1-1
cdr3_nt: TGTGCCAGCAGCTTAGGGACAGGGCCGAACACTGAAGCTTTCTTT
cdr3_aa: CASSLGTGPNTEAFF

d_call: NA
v_call: TRBV4-1
clone_size: few
j_call: TRBJ2-1
cdr3_nt: TGCGCCAGCAGCCAAGATTACAGGGCTTGGTCTAATGAGCAGTTCTTC
cdr3_aa: CASSQDYRAWSNEQFF

d_call: NA
v_call: TRBV20-1
clone_size: NA
j_call: TRBJ1-1
cdr3_nt: TGCAGTGCTAGAGATCCCCTGCAAACAGGGAACACTGAAGCTTTCTTT
cdr3_aa: CSARDPLQTGNTEAFF

d_call: NA
v_call: TRBV20-1
clone_size: many
j_call: TRBJ2-2
cdr3_nt: TGCAGTGCTAGAGGTCCCGAGAACACCGGGGAGCTGTTTTTT
cdr3_aa: CSARGPENTGELFF

d_call: NA
v_call: TRBV20-1
clone_size: few
j_call: TRBJ2-3
cdr3_nt: TGCAGTGCTAGTGCCAGTTCGGGGGATACGCAGTATTTT
cdr3_aa: CSASASSGDTQYF

d_call: NA
v_call: TRBV15
clone_size: NA
j_call: TRBJ2-1
cdr3_nt: TGTGCCACCAGCAGGCAAGGAAGGTCTCCCTACAATGAGCAGTTCTTC
cdr3_aa: CATSRQGRSPYNEQFF

d_call: NA
v_call: TRBV7-2
clone_size: NA
j_call: TRBJ2-7
cdr3_nt: TGTGCCAGCAGCCAAGACGGGCAGTACTTC
cdr3_aa: CASSQDGQYF

d_call: TRBD1
v_call: TRBV20-1
clone_size: few
j_call: TRBJ1-6
cdr3_nt: TGCAGTGCTTCGCCAGACAGGGTAGATTCACCCCTCCACTTT
cdr3_aa: CSASPDRVDSPLHF

d_call: TRBD2
v_call: TRBV7-8
clone_size: NA
j_call: TRBJ2-1
cdr3_nt: TGTGCCAGCAGCCCGTCGCCGGGCGGGGGGAGCAATGAGCAGTTCTTC
cdr3_aa: CASSPSPGGGSNEQFF

d_call: NA
v_call: TRBV7-9
clone_size: many
j_call: TRBJ1-4
cdr3_nt: TGTGCCAGCAGTAACTTCGAGGGACCGAAACTGTTTTTT
cdr3_aa: CASSNFEGPKLFF

d_call: TRBD1
v_call: TRBV20-1
clone_size: once
j_call: TRBJ2-7
cdr3_nt: TGCAGTGCCTCAGACAGGGCGTACGAGCAGTACTTC
cdr3_aa: CSASDRAYEQYF

d_call: TRBD1
v_call: TRBV20-1
clone_size: NA
j_call: TRBJ1-2
cdr3_nt: TGCAGTGCAGGGACAGCTAACTATGGCTACACCTTC
cdr3_aa: CSAGTANYGYTF

d_call: TRBD2
v_call: TRBV24-1
clone_size: NA
j_call: TRBJ2-1
cdr3_nt: TGTGCCACCAGTGAAAGCGGGGGATATTACAATGAGCAGTTCTTC
cdr3_aa: CATSESGGYYNEQFF

d_call: NA
v_call: TRBV20-1
clone_size: NA
j_call: TRBJ2-5
cdr3_nt: TGCAGTGCTAAGAACCCTAGTTTTTCGGAGACCCAGTACTTC
cdr3_aa: CSAKNPSFSETQYF

d_call: NA
v_call: TRBV2
clone_size: NA
j_call: TRBJ1-1
cdr3_nt: TGTGCCAGCAGTGCGGACCGGAACACTGAAGCTTTCTTT
cdr3_aa: CASSADRNTEAFF

d_call: NA
v_call: TRBV7-9
clone_size: NA
j_call: TRBJ1-3
cdr3_nt: TGTGACAGCAGCTTGGGACCGGCCTCTGGAAACACCATATATTTT
cdr3_aa: CDSSLGPASGNTIYF

d_call: NA
v_call: TRBV7-9
clone_size: NA
j_call: TRBJ1-5
cdr3_nt: TGTGCCAGCAGCCATTCAAGTGACTTTAGCAATCAGCCCCAGCATTTT
cdr3_aa: CASSHSSDFSNQPQHF

d_call: TRBD1
v_call: TRBV15
clone_size: few
j_call: TRBJ1-4
cdr3_nt: TGTGCCACCAGCAGAGGACAGGGAAATGAAAAACTGTTTTTT
cdr3_aa: CATSRGQGNEKLFF

d_call: TRBD1
v_call: TRBV29-1
clone_size: NA
j_call: TRBJ2-7
cdr3_nt: TGCAGCGTGTTGACAGGGTTTGGGTACGAGCAGTACTTC
cdr3_aa: CSVLTGFGYEQYF

d_call: TRBD1
v_call: TRBV13
clone_size: NA
j_call: TRBJ2-7
cdr3_nt: TGTGCCAGCACCAGGGACAGGGTCTCCTACGAGCAGTACTTC
cdr3_aa: CASTRDRVSYEQYF